The present TCR beta chain was sequenced within a study of blood T cell repertoires in COVID-19 (dated by TCRdb to 2019 to 2021). A note on the overall study: The collaborator samples originated in the United States, Italy and Spain and spanned the acute and convalescent phases of COVID-19. The material from the prospective study consisted of cDNA or gDNA derived from T cells, B-cell-depleted T cells, or PBMCs. Subjects who had been exposed to COVID-19, were actively infected with it, or had recovered from it provided the deeply sampled blood TCRbeta repertoires that made up the dataset. The repertoires were released in a freely available public database meant as a resource for research on the immune response to SARS-CoV-2. Samples were obtained from the ongoing ImmuneRACE study (first 160 participants) and from some 1,200 subjects provided by 6 global collaborators. The sample metadata nearly always contained a de-identified subject ID, COVID-19 status, age in years and sex. Where available, HLA class I and class II types were taken from metadata supplied by the sample provider and were not determined by assay-based typing.

The study at large found these results: How much clinical and demographic metadata was included differed by source and by participant, and the metadata was provided uncurated.

The collaborating institutions used their own protocols to collect whole blood in K2EDTA tubes. Collaborator samples were shipped for TCRbeta analysis as frozen whole blood, isolated PBMCs, or DNA extracted from either sample type. The immunoSEQ Assay, a bias-controlled multiplex PCR, was used to amplify TCRbeta CDR3 regions from genomic DNA. The paper's processing steps were these. Nucleated cell counts per sample were estimated from amplification of reference gene primers within the assay. To quantify the absolute abundance of each unique TCRbeta CDR3 rearrangement, sequence reads were collapsed and filtered. Productive Simpson clonality was computed per sample as the square root of Simpson's diversity index over productive rearrangements. Entries here come from immuneACCESS through TCRdb and include only in-frame sequences with V and J called. Some clones fail to appear in such tables; in the studies checked, an unresolved V gene covers under half of the shortfall, and the cause of the remainder is unknown. V and J calls and clone size are as listed in that table; D and trimming were resolved from the DNA. Present in this sample are about 220,000 clones, about 79% of which were seen just once. Approximately 10% of the sample goes to the ten largest clones.

This clone was detected only once. The antigen it binds to is not known. The sample holds no much larger clone one base away, and base qualities are not on file. Reading the germline V gene gives CDR1 KGHDR and CDR2 SFDVKD. From the cysteine up to the phenylalanine, the CDR3 has a length of 19 residues. Only the CDR3 portion is preserved as DNA: 57 bases, with reading frame beginning at the first base. The germline V end is reduced by 5 bases and the J end by 0 bases; junction bases left unmatched: 11. The chain employs TRBV24-1 and TRBJ2-3; TRBD2 aligns with 12 central bases. The TCR comes from a man aged 45 to 65 with active or convalescent COVID-19. Sequenced input: peripheral blood. The CDR3: CATSVARLAGAPSTDTQYF. The DNA sequence is as follows: TGTGCCACCAGTGTCGCCCGACTAGCGGGGGCACCTAGCACAGATACGCAGTATTTT.